This is a list of T cell receptor beta chains from one sample in a study of blood T cell repertoires in COVID-19. The repertoire was sequenced with immunoSEQ multiplex PCR; TCRdb's copy has only in-frame clones and lacks some. The repertoire has approximately 350,000 clones, about 90% of them found once; the top ten carry 0.95% to 1.5%. Sequencing input: peripheral blood. The receptors were gathered from a man in his forties or fifties with acute or convalescent COVID-19. CDR3s include the opening cysteine and the closing phenylalanine or tryptophan. The order of the fields is clone size, J gene, V gene, CDR3 protein. Some rows mark clone size as missing; the rest say once, few, many or name a class of expanded clone.

NA | TRBJ1-1 | TRBV2 | CASSELRGFLNTEAFF
NA | TRBJ2-7 | TRBV7-9 | CASSFDRALGYEQYF
NA | TRBJ1-4 | TRBV6-5 | CASTTGELDEKLFF
NA | TRBJ1-1 | TRBV9 | CASSVQGSGTEAFF
NA | TRBJ1-2 | TRBV7-2 | CASSFLRTGGTYGYTF
once | TRBJ1-6 | TRBV7-4 | CASSFTDRGYNSPLHF
NA | TRBJ2-1 | TRBV5-1 | CASSPGSISGRVYNEQFF
NA | TRBJ2-1 | TRBV11-2 | CASSAPGHLSYNEQFF
few | TRBJ2-2 | TRBV15 | CATRRGAGELFF
NA | TRBJ2-5 | TRBV7-9 | CASSFLQETQYF
NA | TRBJ1-2 | TRBV19 | CASRLDRRTYGYTF
NA | TRBJ1-4 | TRBV11-2 | CASSLDLDRGGEKLFF
NA | TRBJ2-2 | TRBV11-3 | CASSLSPGLAGELFF
few | TRBJ1-6 | TRBV7-9 | CASSLWPDRNSPLHF
NA | TRBJ2-7 | TRBV11-2 | CASSFGGLEYEQYF
NA | TRBJ2-7 | TRBV20-1 | CSASQVAVLYEQYF
few | TRBJ2-2 | TRBV5-1 | CASSEGLATNTGELFF
NA | TRBJ2-1 | TRBV7-9 | CASSARTSGTNEQFF
NA | TRBJ2-1 | TRBV15 | CATGVSAGDYNEQFF
NA | TRBJ2-3 | TRBV14 | CASSQVQVSTDTQYF
NA | TRBJ1-2 | TRBV5-1 | CASSLSFRNYGYTF
NA | TRBJ2-1 | TRBV28 | CASTIRSRGNEQFF
NA | TRBJ1-2 | TRBV2 | CASRVNRDGYTF
NA | TRBJ2-5 | TRBV6-2/TRBV6-3 | CASSSPLGEETQYF
NA | TRBJ2-1 | TRBV29-1 | CSVEGLADYNEQFF
NA | TRBJ2-2 | TRBV27 | CASSFKRQGYTGELFF
NA | TRBJ2-7 | TRBV12-3/TRBV12-4 | CASSSRDNYEQYF
NA | TRBJ1-4 | TRBV9 | CASSARARSEKLFF
NA | TRBJ2-6 | TRBV27 | CASTSLLGGANVLTF
once | TRBJ1-2 | TRBV7-2 | CASSLTGGEGYTF